One and the same sample provided the 21 T cell receptor beta chains below, sequenced in a study of T cells in Graves' hyperthyroidism and ophthalmopathy. Using RNA transcripts as the source, TCR beta CDR3 regions were amplified. The HTBI set primed first-round TCR CDR3 RT-PCR. TCRdb used MiXCR to reprocess the multiplex PCR reads, holding one entry per CDR3 protein. The table includes hundreds of thousands of distinct CDR3 sequences, about 15% detected once. Sequencing was performed on blood. Source of these receptors: a woman in her twenties or thirties with Graves' hyperthyroidism.

This clonotype was recorded at least ten times. The chain carries TRBV2 and TRBJ1-1; weak D call: TRBD1 (6 bases). Germline V lookup: CDR1 SNHLY, CDR2 FYNNEI. The CDR3 spans 13 residues. The V end was cut by 2 bases, the J end by 4 bases, with 8 bases between. The CDR3: CASSEQGTTEAFF. CDR3 bases: TGTGCCAGCAGTGAACAGGGGACCACTGAAGCTTTCTTT.

This clonotype occurred many times. The rearrangement joins TRBV11-3 to TRBJ2-2; 7 positions agree with TRBD2. The CDR3 spans 16 residues. J lost 4 bases, V lost 0 bases, and 5 bases had no gene match. Looked up from germline, CDR1 is SGHNT and CDR2 is YENEEA. CDR3 nucleotide sequence: TGTGCCAGCAGCTTAGATGGGGGGGACCGCACCGGGGAGCTGTTTTTT. Translation: CASSLDGGDRTGELFF. Complete variable domain (other parts from reference TRBV11-3 and TRBJ2-2): EAGVVQSPRYKIIEKKQPVAFWCNPISGHNTLYWYLQNLGQGPELLIRYENEEAVDDSQLPKDRFSAERLKGVDSTLKIQPAELGDSAVYLCASSLDGGDRTGELFFGEGSRLTVL.

This clonotype was recorded at least ten times. The V gene is TRBV6-2 or TRBV6-3, the J gene TRBJ2-7; a possible D gene is TRBD1 (6 bases). Germline assignment: CDR1 MNHEY and CDR2 SVGEGT. The CDR3 loop spans 11 amino acids. V lost 10 bases and J 3 bases, leaving 10 bases between the germline ends. CDR3 sequence reads: CATSTGYEQYF. The CDR3 DNA reads as TGTGCCACTTCGACAGGCTACGAGCAGTACTTC.

This CDR3 is CASSQGRGQHYEQYF. The CDR3, as DNA: TGCGCCAGCAGCCAAGGAAGGGGACAGCACTACGAGCAGTACTTC. This chain links TRBV4-3 with TRBJ2-7, with 7 bases fitting TRBD1. The CDR3 is 15 residues long. V lost 1 base, J lost 3 bases, and 6 bases stayed unmatched. Germline CDR1 reads LGHNA; CDR2 reads YSLEER.

This clonotype was seen ten or more times. This chain uses TRBV28 with TRBJ1-1; weak D call: TRBD1 (6 bases). The CDR3 loop spans 16 amino acids. V lost 5 bases to trimming and J lost 6 bases, with 22 bases between them. CDR1 MDHEN and CDR2 SYDVKM come from the germline V gene. CDR3 bases: TGTGCCAGCAGTCGCCGGGACAAAGTTTGGCTCCCTGAAGCTTTCTTT. This encodes CASSRRDKVWLPEAFF.

This clonotype was counted at least ten times. This CDR3 is CASSYSTTSGRAFLSYEQYF. The CDR3 coding sequence is TGTGCCAGCAGTTACTCGACTACTAGCGGGAGGGCCTTTCTCTCCTACGAGCAGTACTTC. J is TRBJ2-7 and V is TRBV6-6; 13 nucleotides line up with TRBD2. Germline trimming cut 0 bases from V and 0 bases from J; bases unmatched to any gene: 11. Germline CDR1 and CDR2: MNHNY and SVGAGI (reference sequence). This CDR3 has 20 residues.

This clonotype occurred a few times. The V and J genes are TRBV5-1 and TRBJ2-7; D may be TRBD2 (6 bases). V was trimmed by 5 bases and J by 0 bases, leaving 15 bases between them. The V gene's germline CDR1 is SGHRS and CDR2 YFSETQ. The CDR3 sequence is 15 residues long. CDR3 sequence (DNA): TGCGCCAGCAGGGATGGGACTGAGAGCTCCTACGAGCAGTACTTC. Encoded protein: CASRDGTESSYEQYF.

In its sample, this clonotype was seen a few times. V gene TRBV9 combines with J gene TRBJ2-1; D is uncertain. The V and J ends lost 3 bases and 5 bases respectively, with 12 bases between them. This CDR3 has 14 amino acids. Germline V lookup: CDR1 SGDLS, CDR2 YYNGEE. Here the CDR3 DNA reads TGTGCCAGCAGCGCGAACCCCAGCGACAATGAGCAGTTCTTC. This gives the protein CASSANPSDNEQFF.

There are a few counts of this clonotype. This chain links TRBV6-2 or TRBV6-3 with TRBJ2-7, with 9 bases fitting TRBD1. Germline lookup yields CDR1 MNHEY and CDR2 SVGEGT. The V gene end was trimmed by 2 bases and the J gene end by 2 bases; junction bases not matched to a gene: 7. The length of the CDR3 is 16 residues. This CDR3 is CASSYATGGTTYEQYF. Written as DNA, the CDR3 is TGTGCCAGCAGTTACGCGACAGGGGGTACGACCTACGAGCAGTACTTC.

V and J are TRBV20-1 and TRBJ2-1; perhaps TRBD2 as D (6 bases). Looked up from germline, CDR1 is DFQATT and CDR2 is SNEGSKA (reference sequence). The CDR3 has 16 amino acids. This CDR3 reads CGGDGGVADSYNEQFF. The CDR3 DNA reads as TGCGGGGGAGACGGAGGGGTAGCGGACTCCTACAATGAGCAGTTCTTC.

This clonotype was found many times. This rearrangement joins TRBV10-3 to TRBJ2-3, with no clear D. V dropped 2 bases and J dropped 6 bases, with 9 bases sitting between them. Germline loops: CDR1 ENHRY, CDR2 SYGVKD. This CDR3 spans 13 amino acids. CDR3 sequence: CAISETETDTQYF. The CDR3 coding sequence is TGTGCCATCAGTGAGACTGAGACGGATACGCAGTATTTT.

The chain links TRBV28 to TRBJ2-7, with 9 bases aligning to TRBD1. Trimming took 6 bases from V and 5 from J; bases not matched to a gene: 11. The CDR3 loop spans 15 amino acids. Germline CDR1 and CDR2: MDHEN and SYDVKM. The CDR3 reads CASRPTGGARNEQYF. The CDR3 region has the DNA TGTGCCAGCAGACCTACAGGGGGCGCGAGGAACGAGCAGTACTTC.

This clonotype was seen ten or more times. The J gene is TRBJ2-4, the V gene TRBV20-1; no firm D call. V was trimmed by 0 bases and J by 7 bases, leaving 4 bases between them. The CDR3 spans 11 residues. Germline values: CDR1 DFQATT, CDR2 SNEGSKA (reference sequence). The CDR3, as DNA: TGCAGTGCTAGAGAGGCTAACATTCAGTACTTC. This translates into CSAREANIQYF.

This clonotype occurred many times. The J gene is TRBJ1-1, the V gene TRBV12-3 or TRBV12-4; D perhaps matches TRBD1 (5 bases). V was cut by 3 bases and J by 6 bases, with 14 bases left in between. The CDR3 length is 14 residues. The CDR3 reads CASSLGRAGPEAFF. The CDR3 bases are TGTGCCAGCAGTTTGGGCAGGGCCGGCCCTGAAGCTTTCTTT.

In its sample, this clonotype was seen many times. The genes are TRBV7-2 and TRBJ1-4; D remains unclear. V was cut by 6 bases and J by 0 bases, with 17 bases left in between. The CDR3 spans 17 residues. Per germline, CDR1 SGHTA and CDR2 FQGNSA. In DNA, the CDR3 is TGTGCCAGCAGTCGTAATCGTGCGGCTGCAACTAATGAAAAACTGTTTTTT. As protein: CASSRNRAAATNEKLFF.

This clonotype was observed many times. CDR3 sequence reads: CASRPTRGIATEAFF. The CDR3, as DNA: TGTGCCAGCAGGCCGACCAGGGGGATCGCCACTGAAGCTTTCTTT. The rearrangement uses TRBV12-3 or TRBV12-4 and TRBJ1-1; TRBD1 agrees at 7 bases. J lost 4 bases, V lost 6 bases, and 11 bases had no gene match. The CDR3 is made up of 15 amino acids.

This clonotype was seen a handful of times. This chain connects TRBV6-5 to TRBJ2-3, with TRBD1 as a possible D gene (6 bases). From germline, CDR1 is MNHEY and CDR2 SVGAGI. The CDR3 spans 14 residues. V was cut by 4 bases and J by 4 bases, with 12 bases left in between. The CDR3 spells CASSWSGAADTQYF. CDR3 in DNA: TGTGCCAGCAGTTGGTCAGGGGCCGCAGATACGCAGTATTTT.

This clonotype was observed a few times. The chain links TRBV27 to TRBJ2-7; no reliable D call. The CDR3 runs to 15 residues. Trimming left V 6 bases short and J 3 bases short, with 18 bases between. Germline lookup yields CDR1 MNHEY and CDR2 SMNVEV (reference sequence). Written as DNA, the CDR3 is TGTGCCAGCAGCCCCATGGCAGGCCGCGGCTACGAGCAGTACTTC. Its translation is CASSPMAGRGYEQYF.

This clonotype has a count of ten or more. This sequence joins TRBV12-3 or TRBV12-4 and TRBJ2-4; 11 bases line up with TRBD2. The CDR3 runs 13 residues. V lost 5 bases, J lost 6 bases, and 0 bases stayed unmatched. The CDR3 sequence is CASSTSGRNIQYF. The CDR3 bases are TGTGCCAGCAGTACTAGCGGGAGAAACATTCAGTACTTC.

This clonotype has just one count. The genes are TRBV7-9 and TRBJ2-7; D unclear. The V gene's germline CDR1 is SEHNR and CDR2 FQNEAQ (reference sequence). The CDR3 is 14 amino acids. The V and J ends lost 5 bases and 2 bases respectively, with 13 bases between them. CDR3 protein: CASSPLGPTYEQYF. The CDR3 DNA is TGTGCCAGCAGCCCGTTAGGGCCAACCTACGAGCAGTACTTC.

This clonotype was seen ten or more times. This sequence joins TRBV3-1 and TRBJ2-1; D is uncertain. CDR3 length: 12 residues. Germline CDR1 is LGHDT and CDR2 is YNNKEL (reference sequence). Trimming took 4 bases from V and 10 from J, leaving 11 bases between them. The CDR3 sequence: CASSPHAREQFF. CDR3 in DNA: TGTGCCAGCAGCCCCCACGCGCGGGAGCAGTTCTTC.